This T cell receptor (beta chain) was captured by sequencing in a study of regulatory T cells in long-lasting Graves disease. This sample's time point: newly diagnosed GD, antithyroid drugs for less than 3 months. PBMC-derived RNA was used for the TCR library. Arm-PCR of CDR3 regions with iRepertoire HTBI primers generated TCR beta libraries. TCRdb ran MiXCR on the multiplex PCR reads and lists one entry per CDR3 protein. The sample contains about 530,000 distinct CDR3 sequences, 15% to 20% of which appear only once. Comments on this clonotype: The junction differs from germline at one of its ends, possibly a read error.

The CDR3 consists of 20 residues. Germline CDR1 MNHEY, CDR2 SVGEGT. The data also belong to a second study, concerning T cells in Graves' hyperthyroidism and ophthalmopathy. That paper adds: Primed by the HTBI set, a first-round RT-PCR was run on the TCR CDR3.

The chain uses TRBV6-2 or TRBV6-3 and TRBJ2-5; 11 nucleotides line up with TRBD2. Sample: peripheral blood mononuclear cells (PBMCs), taken at new diagnosis, from a patient treated with antithyroid drugs. The receptor was isolated from a middle-aged woman with Graves disease. Written as DNA, the CDR3 is TGTGCCACCAGTGATTTGTACAGGTTAGGTAGCGGGGGGGTTGAAGAGACCCAGTACTTC. It encodes CATSDLYRLGSGGVEETQYF.